The clone carrying this T cell receptor beta chain has at least ten counts. Its antigen is not known. Sorting captured naive CD8 T cells as CD8+CD4-CCR7+CD45RA+. The sample belongs to a study of molecular identifiers for immune sequencing clone quantification. Preparation of the bulk TCR libraries relied on previously described methods and listed TCR primers. TCRdb called the PCR reads again in MiXCR, with one record for every CDR3 protein. The sample includes approximately 590,000 distinct CDR3 sequences, about 25% of them seen just once. The CDR3 length is 13 residues. The V gene lost 4 bases and the J gene lost 3 bases, with 10 bases spanning the gap. Germline loops: CDR1 LGHNA, CDR2 YSLEER. Study-wide results and caveats: Single-cell amounts of spiked Jurkat TCR RNA were reportedly detectable among fewer than 1.3 million naive cells. Clones above 20 RNA copies held over 97% of effector molecules, under 1% in naive cells.

Sequences were obtained from naive CD8+ T cells from blood, with Jurkat cell RNA spiked in. Subset here: FACS-sorted CD8+CD4-CCR7+CD45RA+ naive T cells. This chain uses TRBV4-3 with TRBJ2-7, with D maybe TRBD2 (6 bases). This clonotype was obtained from a human donor in good health. Some libraries in this study had Jurkat cell RNA spiked in. CDR3 in amino acids: CASSPMEGYEQYF. DNA for the CDR3: TGCGCCAGCAGCCCGATGGAGGGCTACGAGCAGTACTTC.